The present entry profiles one T cell receptor beta chain with its context. What it recognizes is unknown. Mismatch with germline at one junction end may stem from a read error. This entry comes from a study of CD8+ T cells in alopecia areata. Study-level information: Treatment ran 6 to 18 months, with 6 months of follow-up afterward. Scoring treated patients' severity relied on the percentage of scalp area affected.

Germline loops: CDR1 SQVTM, CDR2 ANQGSEA. This CDR3 has 13 amino acids. Study-level results: More clonal than normal scalp was lesional scalp, particularly alopecia totalis/universalis.

The sample's treatment: oral pan-JAK inhibitor, 5-10 mg twice daily. Extracted RNA was reverse transcribed into cDNA, the sequencing template. Data came from immunoSEQ multiplex PCR; TCRdb stores just in-frame clones and leaves some out. The repertoire holds about 120,000 clones, with roughly 50% as singletons. The chain couples TRBV29-1 to TRBJ2-7, with D possibly being TRBD2 (7 bases). The receptor was derived from a human donor with alopecia areata. The sequences come from CD8+ T cells sorted from blood, collected at week 4, from a patient treated with tofacitinib. CDR3 sequence: CSVDPGGSNEQYF. The DNA of the CDR3 is TGCAGCGTTGATCCGGGGGGCTCCAACGAGCAGTACTTC.